Each of the 19 T cell receptor beta chains below was sequenced from the same sample in a study of vaccination effects on CD4 cells after COVID-19. ViraFEST expansion of antigen-specific CD4+ T cells with viral peptide pools preceded sequencing. Following 10 days of culture, CD4+ T cells were isolated. Profiling relied on immunoSEQ multiplex PCR, and the TCRdb table lists in-frame clones only, not all of them. In the table there are 45,000 to 65,000 clones, 75% to 90% of which are singletons. Their cognate antigens are unknown. Sequencing used CD4+ T cells from PBMCs cultured with HCoV-229E spike peptides, obtained before COVID-19 vaccination. Receptor source: a human donor who received a COVID-19 vaccine.

The V and J genes are TRBV10-3 and TRBJ1-5; D may be TRBD1 (5 bases). Trimming stripped 5 bases from V and 3 bases from J, with 11 bases between. Germline-derived CDR1 and CDR2 are ENHRY and SYGVKD. The CDR3 extends over 14 amino acids. The CDR3: CAISLGGTNQPQHF. Here the CDR3 DNA reads TGTGCCATCAGTCTTGGAGGGACCAATCAGCCCCAGCATTTT.

The V and J genes are TRBV6-1 and TRBJ2-1; D gene unclear. Between the trimmed V and J ends, which lost 1 base and 2 bases, there was a span of 9 bases. The CDR3 covers 15 residues. Germline-derived CDR1 and CDR2 are MNHNS and SASEGT. The CDR3 sequence is CASSEDQEPYNEQFF. The CDR3 region has the DNA TGTGCCAGCAGTGAAGACCAGGAGCCCTACAATGAGCAGTTCTTC.

The V call is TRBV5-1, the J call TRBJ2-5, with D maybe TRBD2 (5 bases). The length of the CDR3 is 18 residues. Germline V gene data show CDR1 as SGHRS and CDR2 as YFSETQ. V was cut by 2 bases and J by 3 bases, with 23 bases left in between. As DNA, the CDR3 is TGCGCCAGCAGCTTCATGCCGGGGATACGAGAGAGGAAAGAGACCCAGTACTTC. Its translation: CASSFMPGIRERKETQYF.

The count of this clone is one. The V and J genes are TRBV6-6 and TRBJ1-6, with 10 bases lining up with TRBD1. V lost 6 bases to trimming and J lost 6 bases; unmatched junction nucleotides: 2. Germline CDR1 is MNHNY and CDR2 is SVGAGI (reference sequence). The CDR3 has 14 amino acids. The DNA of the CDR3 is TGTGCCAGCAGATGGGACAGGGGTAATTCACCCCTCCACTTT. Protein sequence: CASRWDRGNSPLHF.

The J gene is TRBJ2-3, the V gene TRBV5-8; 11 bases agree with TRBD2. This CDR3 has 17 amino acids. CDR1 and CDR2 (germline): SGHTS, YDEGEE. Trimming removed 7 bases from V and 6 bases from J; junction bases left unmatched: 16. CDR3 loop: CASPTFPTSGGVDTQYF. The DNA for the CDR3 is TGTGCCAGCCCGACCTTCCCTACTAGCGGGGGAGTGGATACGCAGTATTTT.

This clone was seen only a few times. The gene calls are TRBV7-9 and TRBJ1-5, with D unresolved. This CDR3 spans 13 amino acids. Trimming took off 7 bases at V and 5 bases at J, with 12 bases between the two ends. Germline values: CDR1 SEHNR, CDR2 FQNEAQ (reference sequence). The CDR3 here is CASTPFGDQPQHF. The CDR3 DNA reads TGTGCCAGCACCCCATTTGGGGATCAGCCCCAGCATTTT.

The CDR3 loop is CASSEMMAGSQYF. For the CDR3, the DNA is TGCGCCAGCAGTGAAATGATGGCGGGGTCCCAGTACTTC. V usage is TRBV10-2 and J usage is TRBJ2-5, with a tentative D call TRBD2 (6 bases). This CDR3 is 13 amino acids long. The germline V gene has CDR1 WSHSY and CDR2 SAAADI. Trimming took 3 bases from V and 9 from J, leaving 14 bases between them.

This chain links TRBV5-4 with TRBJ1-2, with TRBD1 as a possible D gene (6 bases). V lost 3 bases and J 10 bases, leaving 19 bases between the germline ends. This CDR3 is 14 amino acids long. Germline lookup yields CDR1 SGHNT and CDR2 YYREEE (reference sequence). CDR3 nucleotide sequence: TGTGCCAGCAGCTCCAGGACAGATCTCGGGTTCTACACCTTC. It specifies CASSSRTDLGFYTF.

The rearrangement uses TRBV29-1 and TRBJ2-4; D is perhaps TRBD1 (6 bases). V was cut by 7 bases and J by 0 bases, with 10 bases left in between. Germline CDR1 reads SQVTM; CDR2 reads ANQGSEA. CDR3 size: 13 residues. The CDR3 DNA follows: TGCAGCGGAAAACAGGGAGCCAAAAACATTCAGTACTTC. It encodes CSGKQGAKNIQYF.

The count of this clone is one. The genes are TRBV12-5 and TRBJ2-3; 7 bases match TRBD1. CDR3 size: 16 residues. Germline assignment: CDR1 LGHNT and CDR2 FRNRAP. The V segment lost 4 bases and the J segment 3 bases; nucleotides outside the gene matches: 10. The CDR3 sequence: CASGSPTGAKTDTQYF. The CDR3 DNA reads as TGTGCTAGTGGTTCGCCAACAGGGGCGAAGACAGATACGCAGTATTTT.

The chain couples TRBV19 to TRBJ1-5; perhaps TRBD1 as D (5 bases). V dropped 3 bases and J dropped 3 bases, with 9 bases sitting between them. The CDR3 consists of 14 residues. Looked up from germline, CDR1 is LNHDA and CDR2 is SQIVND (reference sequence). CDR3 sequence: CASSMPGTNQPQHF. For the CDR3, the DNA is TGTGCCAGTAGTATGCCAGGGACCAATCAGCCCCAGCATTTT.

The genes are TRBV7-8 and TRBJ1-5; the D is unclear. Trimming shortened V by 5 bases and J by 6 bases, and 14 bases separated the two germline ends. CDR1 and CDR2 (germline): SGHVS, FQNEAQ. The CDR3 is 14 amino acids. CDR3 residues: CASSVNAGRQPQHF. CDR3 nucleotides: TGTGCCAGCAGCGTAAACGCCGGGCGTCAGCCCCAGCATTTT.

This chain uses TRBV4-1 with TRBJ2-5, with D unclear. The CDR3 is made up of 14 amino acids. Trimming took off 5 bases at V and 2 bases at J, with 12 bases between the two ends. Germline CDR1 and CDR2: MGHRA and YSYEKL. CDR3: CASSVNGRQETQYF. The CDR3 nucleotides are TGCGCCAGCAGCGTCAACGGGCGACAAGAGACCCAGTACTTC.

V gene TRBV2 combines with J gene TRBJ2-5; 8 bases line up with TRBD1. This CDR3 has 15 amino acids. Germline V gene lookup returns CDR1 SNHLY and CDR2 FYNNEI. V shed 7 bases and J 3 bases; nucleotides not matched to a gene: 10. The CDR3 region is CASKLDRALEETQYF. DNA of the CDR3: TGTGCCAGCAAATTGGACAGGGCGTTGGAAGAGACCCAGTACTTC. Together with reference TRBV2 and TRBJ2-5, the CDR3 gives the full variable domain: EPEVTQTPSHQVTQMGQEVILRCVPISNHLYFYWYRQILGQKVEFLVSFYNNEISEKSEIFDDQFSVERPDGSNFTLKIRSTKLEDSAMYFCASKLDRALEETQYFGPGTRLLVL.

The chain couples TRBV27 to TRBJ2-1; perhaps TRBD2 as D (6 bases). Looked up from germline, CDR1 is MNHEY and CDR2 is SMNVEV (reference sequence). Trimming pared 6 bases from V and 9 bases from J, leaving 15 bases between. The CDR3 has 13 residues. This CDR3 reads CASRGGLAPEQFF. CDR3 bases: TGTGCCAGCAGGGGTGGCCTAGCGCCTGAGCAGTTCTTC.

The gene calls are TRBV18 and TRBJ2-2; no definite D call. The ends were cut back, 2 bases at V and 7 bases at J, with 2 bases in the middle. Germline-derived CDR1 and CDR2 are KGHSH and LQKENI. CDR3 length equals 11 residues. CDR3 sequence (DNA): TGTGCCAGCTCACCAGTCGGGGAGCTGTTTTTT. Translated, it gives CASSPVGELFF.

Only a few counts were recorded for this clone. This CDR3 reads CASSLVPGQSNQPQHF. The CDR3 DNA sequence: TGCGCCAGCAGCTTGGTGCCTGGGCAGAGCAATCAGCCCCAGCATTTT. The V and J genes are TRBV5-1 and TRBJ1-5; D uncertain. Germline V CDR1 and CDR2: SGHRS, YFSETQ. V was trimmed by 0 bases and J by 1 base, leaving 11 bases between them. The CDR3 spans 16 residues.

This clone was counted once. V gene TRBV4-3 combines with J gene TRBJ2-2; 8 bases match TRBD1. Trimming cost V 4 bases and J 7 bases; bases outside gene matches: 2. Germline V lookup: CDR1 LGHNA, CDR2 YSLEER. CDR3 length: 13 amino acids. The CDR3 is CASSRDRGGELFF. For the CDR3, the DNA is TGCGCCAGCAGCCGAGACAGGGGCGGGGAGCTGTTTTTT.

This chain connects TRBV18 to TRBJ1-6; possible D gene TRBD1, 5 bases. Germline assignment: CDR1 KGHSH and CDR2 LQKENI. V was clipped by 4 bases and J by 3 bases, with 7 bases between them. This CDR3 spans 14 amino acids. DNA for the CDR3: TGTGCCAGCTCACTCGACAGCTATAATTCACCCCTCCACTTT. Protein product: CASSLDSYNSPLHF.